This T cell receptor (beta chain) was retrieved from a study of OX40 agonist ivuxolimab in advanced cancers. Looking at the study overall: Among those treated, three patients had partial responses, one with hepatocellular carcinoma and two with cutaneous melanoma.

CDR1 and CDR2 from the germline V gene are SNHLY and FYNNEI. V gave up 7 bases and J gave up 2 bases, with 15 bases separating them. The CDR3 has 14 amino acids. The repertoire was sequenced with immunoSEQ multiplex PCR; TCRdb's copy has only in-frame clones and lacks some. The table includes 62,000 or so clones, roughly 86% detected once. The chain couples TRBV2 to TRBJ2-7, with a weak D call TRBD2 (6 bases). The TCR originated in an adult with an advanced solid tumor such as melanoma, head and neck, liver or kidney cancer. The specimen was CD4+ or CD8+ T cells sorted from blood, collected in a trial of the OX40 agonist ivuxolimab. In DNA, the CDR3 is TGTGCCAGCAAGGTGGAGCGGGCCACCTACGAGCAGTACTTC. As protein: CASKVERATYEQYF.